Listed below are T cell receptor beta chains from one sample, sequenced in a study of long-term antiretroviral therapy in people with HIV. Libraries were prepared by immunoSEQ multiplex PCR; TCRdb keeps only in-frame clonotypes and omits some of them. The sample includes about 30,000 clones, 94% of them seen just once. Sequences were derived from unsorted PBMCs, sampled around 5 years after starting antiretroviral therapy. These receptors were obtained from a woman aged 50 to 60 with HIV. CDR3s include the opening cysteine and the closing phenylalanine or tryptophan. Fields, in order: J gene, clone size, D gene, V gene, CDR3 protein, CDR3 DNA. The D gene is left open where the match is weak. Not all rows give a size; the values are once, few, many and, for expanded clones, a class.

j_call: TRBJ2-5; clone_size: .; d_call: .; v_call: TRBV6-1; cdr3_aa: CASSELAVSTQYF; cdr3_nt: TGTGCCAGCAGTGAATTAGCAGTTTCAACCCAGTACTTC
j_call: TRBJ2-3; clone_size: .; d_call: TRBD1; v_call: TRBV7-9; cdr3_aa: CASSLPSTGASTDTQYF; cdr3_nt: TGTGCCAGCAGCTTACCGTCGACAGGGGCGAGCACAGATACGCAGTATTTT
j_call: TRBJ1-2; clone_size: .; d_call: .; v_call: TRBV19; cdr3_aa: CASSHPPQGNYGYTF; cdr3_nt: TGTGCCAGTAGCCACCCCCCACAGGGAAACTATGGCTACACCTTC
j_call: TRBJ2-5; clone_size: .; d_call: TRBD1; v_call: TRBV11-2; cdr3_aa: CASSPITGGKETQYF; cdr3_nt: TGTGCCAGCAGCCCTATTACAGGGGGCAAGGAGACCCAGTACTTC
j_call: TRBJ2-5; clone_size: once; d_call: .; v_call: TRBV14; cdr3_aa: CASSQAVGGETQYF; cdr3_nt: TGTGCCAGCAGCCAAGCGGTGGGCGGAGAGACCCAGTACTTC
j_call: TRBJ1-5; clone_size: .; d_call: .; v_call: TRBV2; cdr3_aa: CASSQGRRINQPQHF; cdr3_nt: TGTGCCAGCTCCCAGGGGCGGCGTATCAATCAGCCCCAGCATTTT
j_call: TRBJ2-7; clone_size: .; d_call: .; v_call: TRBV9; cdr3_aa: CASSVGGRDIYEQYF; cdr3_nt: TGTGCCAGCAGCGTAGGGGGGCGGGACATATACGAGCAGTACTTC
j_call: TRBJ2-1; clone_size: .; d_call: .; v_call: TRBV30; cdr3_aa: CAWRAGPSGQQFF; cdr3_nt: TGTGCCTGGAGGGCGGGACCTTCGGGACAGCAGTTCTTC
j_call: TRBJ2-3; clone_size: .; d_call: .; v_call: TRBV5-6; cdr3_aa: CASSFERFYTDTQYF; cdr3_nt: TGTGCCAGCAGCTTCGAGCGGTTCTACACAGATACGCAGTATTTT
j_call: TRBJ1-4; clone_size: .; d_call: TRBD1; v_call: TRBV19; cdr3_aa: CASKSPGQGDEKLFF; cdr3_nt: TGTGCCAGTAAATCCCCGGGACAGGGAGACGAAAAACTGTTTTTT
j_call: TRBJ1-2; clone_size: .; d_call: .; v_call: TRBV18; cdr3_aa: CASSPRTVDSAYGYTF; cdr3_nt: TGTGCCAGCTCACCACGAACGGTAGACAGCGCCTATGGCTACACCTTC
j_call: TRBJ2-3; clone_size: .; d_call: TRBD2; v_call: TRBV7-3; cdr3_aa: CASSSGLDGYTQYF; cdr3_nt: TGTGCCAGCAGCTCGGGACTAGACGGGTATACGCAGTATTTT
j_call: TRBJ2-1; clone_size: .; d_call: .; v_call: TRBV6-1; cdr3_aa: CASKVGGYNEQFF; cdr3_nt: TGTGCCAGCAAGGTAGGCGGTTACAATGAGCAGTTCTTC
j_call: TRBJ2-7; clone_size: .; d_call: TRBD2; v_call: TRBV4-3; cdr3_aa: CASSQGFSGGYEQYF; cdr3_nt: TGCGCCAGCAGCCAAGGTTTTAGCGGGGGTTACGAGCAGTACTTC
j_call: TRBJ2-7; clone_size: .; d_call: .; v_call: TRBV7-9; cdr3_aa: CASSPSRLRQGTGAYEQYF; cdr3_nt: TGTGCCAGCAGCCCTAGTAGATTACGTCAGGGAACGGGTGCCTACGAGCAGTACTTC
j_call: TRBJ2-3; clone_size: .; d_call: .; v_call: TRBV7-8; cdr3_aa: CASSLGSSGYTQYF; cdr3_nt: TGTGCCAGCAGCTTAGGGAGCAGCGGTTATACGCAGTATTTT